This TCR beta chain derives from a study of blood T cell repertoires in COVID-19 (dated by TCRdb to the early 2020s). Concerning the study at large: The collaborator samples originated in the United States, Italy and Spain and spanned the acute and convalescent phases of COVID-19. The material from the prospective study consisted of cDNA or gDNA derived from T cells, B-cell-depleted T cells, or PBMCs. Subjects who had been exposed to COVID-19, were actively infected with it, or had recovered from it provided the deeply sampled blood TCRbeta repertoires that made up the dataset. The repertoires were released in a freely available public database meant as a resource for research on the immune response to SARS-CoV-2. Samples were obtained from the ongoing ImmuneRACE study (first 160 participants) and from about 1,300 subjects provided by 6 global collaborators. Sample metadata almost always included a de-identified subject ID, COVID-19 status, age in years and sex. Where HLA class I and class II types were available, the types were taken from metadata supplied by the sample provider, not from assay-based typing. The study at large found these results: The amount of clinical and demographic metadata varied by source and participant and was provided uncurated.

TCRbeta CDR3 regions were amplified from genomic DNA using the immunoSEQ Assay, a bias-controlled multiplex PCR. In the original analysis: Within the assay, amplification of reference gene primers was used to estimate how many nucleated cells each sample contained. To quantify the absolute abundance of each unique TCRbeta CDR3 rearrangement, sequence reads were collapsed and filtered. Productive Simpson clonality was computed per sample as the square root of Simpson's diversity index over productive rearrangements. Entries here come from immuneACCESS through TCRdb and include only in-frame sequences with V and J called. Some clones fail to appear in such tables; in the studies checked, an unresolved V gene covers under half of the shortfall, and the cause of the remainder is unknown. That table gives V, J and clone size, and the DNA gave D and trimming. The sample has around 430,000 clones on record, approximately 89% of them singletons. The biggest ten clones account for roughly 12% of the sample.

As for this clone: It lacks a known antigen. Nothing much larger sits one base from this clone, and base qualities are not available.

One collaborating source in Seattle enrolled patients during active infection and followed them longitudinally through the course of disease. Each collaborating institution followed its own protocols to collect whole blood in K2EDTA tubes. For TCRbeta analysis, collaborators shipped samples in one of three forms: frozen whole blood, isolated PBMCs, or DNA extracted from either of those sample types. The germline V gene provides CDR1 SNHLY and CDR2 FYNNEI. Cut back by 8 bases and 0 bases, the V and J ends lie 14 bases apart. Including cysteine and phenylalanine, the CDR3 has 14 amino acids. Only CDR3 DNA is held: 42 bases, read in frame from base 1.

The sequenced sample was peripheral blood. This TCR derives from a woman aged 45-60 years with COVID-19, enrolled during active disease. This chain is built from TRBV2 and TRBJ2-7, with TRBD1 as a weak D call on 6 bases. DNA sequence: TGTGCCAGCCGGGACCGAGGGGGCTCCTACGAGCAGTACTTC. This is translated as CASRDRGGSYEQYF. The entire variable domain, with the stretches around the CDR3 drawn from the reference TRBV2 and TRBJ2-7 proteins, is EPEVTQTPSHQVTQMGQEVILRCVPISNHLYFYWYRQILGQKVEFLVSFYNNEISEKSEIFDDQFSVERPDGSNFTLKIRSTKLEDSAMYFCASRDRGGSYEQYFGPGTRLTVT.